Below, 4 T cell receptor beta chains from the same sample are listed, as sequenced in a study of blood T cell repertoires in COVID-19 (dated by TCRdb to the early 2020s). The library came from the immunoSEQ multiplex PCR assay. Sourced from immuneACCESS, this table was stored by TCRdb with only in-frame sequences that have V and J called. A share of the clones is absent; for the studies checked, an unresolved V gene accounts for under half, and the remainder has no known explanation. Here the sample has about half a million clones; 80% to 90% occur a single time. The ten largest clones capture 3.2% of the sample. Specimen: peripheral blood. Every receptor here comes from a human donor in a cohort sampled during active COVID-19.

The chain is built from TRBV7-8 and TRBJ2-5; weak D call: TRBD2 (5 bases). The V gene's germline CDR1 is SGHVS and CDR2 FQNEAQ. Trimming removed 7 bases from V and 5 bases from J, with 17 bases in between. The CDR3 spans 14 residues. The CDR3 region has the DNA TGTGCCAGCACCTATAGGGCTAGCTCGGAGACCCAGTACTTC. Translation: CASTYRASSETQYF. The entire variable domain, with the rest obtained from reference TRBV7-8 and TRBJ2-5, is as follows: GAGVSQSPRYKVAKRGQDVALRCDPISGHVSLFWYQQALGQGPEFLTYFQNEAQLDKSGLPSDRFFAERPEGSVSTLKIQRTQQEDSAVYLCASTYRASSETQYFGPGTRLLVL.

This clone was observed a few times. This sequence joins TRBV27 and TRBJ2-3; D is undetermined. V lost 7 bases to trimming and J lost 2 bases, with 10 bases between them. CDR3 length: 13 residues. Germline V gene sequence: CDR1 MNHEY, CDR2 SMNVEV (reference sequence). The CDR3 is CASMSTFTDTQYF. DNA for the CDR3: TGTGCCAGCATGTCGACTTTCACAGATACGCAGTATTTT.

The rearrangement uses TRBV30 and TRBJ1-1; 10 bases agree with TRBD1. The V and J ends lost 8 bases and 5 bases, in that order; junction bases with no gene match: 8. This CDR3 is built from 13 residues. Per the germline V gene, CDR1 is GTSNPN and CDR2 is SVGIG (reference sequence). The CDR3: CARDRGLRTEAFF. Here the CDR3 DNA reads TGTGCCCGTGACAGGGGGCTGAGAACTGAAGCTTTCTTT.

This clone was detected once. J is TRBJ2-1 and V is TRBV10-3, with D perhaps TRBD2 (5 bases). Trimming left V 6 bases short and J 6 bases short, with 15 bases between. This CDR3 spans 14 amino acids. The V gene's germline CDR1 is ENHRY and CDR2 SYGVKD. The CDR3 coding sequence is TGTGCCATCAGGGAGAACGGGGAGTTCAATGAGCAGTTCTTC. Amino acids: CAIRENGEFNEQFF.